Presented here are 8 T cell receptor beta chains from one specimen sequenced in a study of cytomegalovirus exposure and HLA in healthy donors. The table came from immunoSEQ multiplex PCR; TCRdb's copy has only in-frame clones and leaves some out. Here the sample spans tens of thousands of clones, roughly 93% being singletons. The material sequenced was PBMCs. These receptor sequences come from a woman between 18 and 29 years old in good health and CMV-seropositive.

The genes are TRBV7-2 and TRBJ2-3, with D tentatively TRBD2 (6 bases). Germline-derived CDR1 and CDR2 are SGHTA and FQGNSA. The V end was cut by 5 bases, the J end by 6 bases, with 15 bases between. This CDR3 is built from 14 residues. CDR3 in DNA: TGTGCCAGCAGCCTGACTAGTGATAGGGATACGCAGTATTTT. It encodes CASSLTSDRDTQYF.

CDR3: CASSPGQGASSGNTIYF. As DNA, the CDR3 is TGTGCCAGCAGTCCTGGACAGGGGGCGAGCTCTGGAAACACCATATATTTT. The V and J genes are TRBV28 and TRBJ1-3; 11 nucleotides line up with TRBD1. Unmatched junction bases numbered 6, after V lost 5 bases and J lost 0 bases. The CDR3 covers 17 residues. Germline-derived CDR1 and CDR2 are MDHEN and SYDVKM.

The chain employs TRBV11-2 and TRBJ1-1; a possible D gene is TRBD1 (5 bases). Germline assignment: CDR1 SGHAT and CDR2 FQNNGV. The CDR3 contains 15 residues. Trimming took 0 bases from V and 4 from J, leaving 12 bases between them. Written as DNA, the CDR3 is TGTGCCAGCAGCTTAGAAAGGGGCGGGAGCACTGAAGCTTTCTTT. Its protein product is CASSLERGGSTEAFF.

The chain uses TRBV5-4 and TRBJ1-1; possible D gene TRBD1, 5 bases. CDR3 length equals 13 residues. V was trimmed by 3 bases and J by 7 bases, leaving 13 bases between them. Germline V CDR1 and CDR2: SGHNT, YYREEE (reference sequence). The CDR3 region is CASSYDRYYEAFF. The CDR3 DNA reads as TGTGCCAGCAGCTATGACAGATATTATGAAGCTTTCTTT. The variable domain in full, completed from reference TRBV5-4 and TRBJ1-1, reads ETGVTQSPTHLIKTRGQQVTLRCSSQSGHNTVSWYQQALGQGPQFIFQYYREEENGRGNFPPRFSGLQFPNYSSELNVNALELDDSALYLCASSYDRYYEAFFGQGTRLTVV.

As to this clone: Other DNA sequences of this sample code for an identical CDR3. The chain couples TRBV5-1 to TRBJ2-7; 10 bases line up with TRBD2. The CDR3 covers 15 residues. Germline V gene lookup returns CDR1 SGHRS and CDR2 YFSETQ. The ends lost 4 bases at V and 4 bases at J; junction bases unmatched: 8. The CDR3 coding sequence is TGCGCCAGCAGCCGATTAGGACTAGCGGCATACGAGCAGTACTTC. Amino acids: CASSRLGLAAYEQYF.

This chain connects TRBV7-2 to TRBJ2-3; D not resolved. The CDR3 extends over 13 amino acids. The germline V gene has CDR1 SGHTA and CDR2 FQGNSA. V was clipped by 4 bases and J by 2 bases, with 7 bases between them. The CDR3 here is CASSSFSTDTQYF. CDR3 coding DNA: TGTGCCAGCAGCTCCTTTTCCACAGATACGCAGTATTTT.

The J gene is TRBJ2-7, the V gene TRBV6-6; possibly TRBD1 for D (5 bases). From germline, CDR1 is MNHNY and CDR2 SVGAGI (reference sequence). The V end lost 7 bases, the J end lost 2 bases, and 15 bases lay between the germline ends. The CDR3 is made up of 14 amino acids. CDR3 sequence: CASTPPTATYEQYF. The CDR3, as DNA: TGTGCCAGCACCCCACCGACAGCCACCTACGAGCAGTACTTC.

This clone was counted between two and nine times. The rearrangement links TRBV18 to TRBJ2-7, with D perhaps matching TRBD1 (5 bases). This CDR3 spans 12 amino acids. The V end was cut by 3 bases, the J end by 6 bases, with 9 bases between. Germline CDR1 and CDR2: KGHSH and LQKENI. The CDR3 spells CASSPIGVEQYF. The DNA for the CDR3 is TGTGCCAGCTCACCGATAGGGGTCGAGCAGTACTTC.